Following are 14 T cell receptor beta chains from one sample sequenced in a study of blood T cell repertoires in COVID-19. Method: immunoSEQ multiplex PCR; TCRdb's copy keeps in-frame clones and lacks some. The sample carries about 75,000 clones, almost 90% recorded once. The sample taken for sequencing was peripheral blood. The receptors shown here come from a human donor in a cohort sampled during active COVID-19.

CDR3 amino acids: CASSSRQGRTEAFF. The DNA for the CDR3 is TGTGCCAGCAGCTCCCGACAGGGCCGTACTGAAGCTTTCTTT. The chain has TRBV7-2 and TRBJ1-1, with 7 bases that match TRBD1. Germline assignment: CDR1 SGHTA and CDR2 FQGNSA. This CDR3 is built from 14 residues. The V segment lost 4 bases and the J segment 5 bases; nucleotides outside the gene matches: 7.

The genes are TRBV3-1 (or the pseudogene TRBV3-2) and TRBJ2-1; D gene ambiguous. V lost 3 bases and J 9 bases, leaving 6 bases between the germline ends. This CDR3 spans 11 amino acids. Per germline, CDR1 LGHDT and CDR2 YNNKEL (reference sequence). The CDR3 nucleotides are TGTGCCAGCAGCCAGGCATCTGAGCAGTTCTTC. Its translation is CASSQASEQFF.

The CDR3 bases are TGTGCCAGCAGTCAACCGGGACAGGGAAATCAGCCCCAGCATTTT. Its translation: CASSQPGQGNQPQHF. The chain employs TRBV28 and TRBJ1-5, with 9 bases identical to TRBD1. CDR1 is MDHEN, CDR2 SYDVKM, per germline. V shed 5 bases and J 4 bases; nucleotides not matched to a gene: 6. The CDR3 loop spans 15 amino acids.

The CDR3 DNA is TGTGCCAGCAGTTTGAGTTTAGCGGCTCCTACCTACGAGCAGTACTTC. This encodes CASSLSLAAPTYEQYF. The rearrangement joins TRBV27 to TRBJ2-7; tentatively, D is TRBD2 (6 bases). The germline V gene has CDR1 MNHEY and CDR2 SMNVEV (reference sequence). CDR3 length: 16 residues. V gave up 3 bases and J gave up 2 bases, with 17 bases separating them.

The chain is built from TRBV5-6 and TRBJ1-1; D unresolved. The V end lost 0 bases, the J end lost 4 bases, and 16 bases lay between the germline ends. Germline V gene data show CDR1 as SGHDT and CDR2 as YYEEEE. CDR3 length equals 16 residues. The DNA for the CDR3 is TGTGCCAGCAGCTTGGGACCGACCTCGGCGGGCACTGAAGCTTTCTTT. Protein: CASSLGPTSAGTEAFF.

The sample holds one count of this clone. The chain employs TRBV6-2 or TRBV6-3 and TRBJ1-5; D remains unclear. Germline V lookup: CDR1 MNHEY, CDR2 SVGEGT. CDR3 length: 16 residues. V lost 2 bases and J 0 bases, leaving 11 bases between the germline ends. The CDR3 loop reads CASSYARGYSNQPQHF. In DNA, the CDR3 is TGTGCCAGCAGTTACGCTCGGGGATATAGCAATCAGCCCCAGCATTTT.

This clone was detected a few times. The genes are TRBV7-9 and TRBJ1-6; D not certain. Germline V gene sequence: CDR1 SEHNR, CDR2 FQNEAQ (reference sequence). Trimming left V 2 bases short and J 6 bases short, with 11 bases between. This CDR3 has 15 residues. The CDR3 DNA reads TGTGCCAGCAGCTTAAGCGGGGTCGTTAATTCACCCCTCCACTTT. Its protein product is CASSLSGVVNSPLHF.

The chain recombines TRBV28 with TRBJ2-6, with 9 nucleotides matching TRBD1. J gave up 4 bases and V 8 bases, and 18 bases lay outside the gene matches. Germline values: CDR1 MDHEN, CDR2 SYDVKM. The CDR3 sequence is 19 residues long. The CDR3, as DNA: TGTGCCAGCCGGCCGTCACAGGGGGCGCATCCTAAAGGGGCCAACGTCCTGACTTTC. It translates to CASRPSQGAHPKGANVLTF. Based on the CDR3 plus reference TRBV28 and TRBJ2-6, the full variable domain is DVKVTQSSRYLVKRTGEKVFLECVQDMDHENMFWYRQDPGLGLRLIYFSYDVKMKEKGDIPEGYSVSREKKERFSLILESASTNQTSMYLCASRPSQGAHPKGANVLTFGAGSRLTVL.

The CDR3 spells CAIRLGENTEAFF. DNA of the CDR3: TGTGCCATCCGCCTTGGAGAGAACACTGAAGCTTTCTTT. This sequence joins TRBV10-3 and TRBJ1-1, with D uncertain. There are 13 residues in the CDR3. The V gene lost 8 bases and the J gene lost 1 base, with 11 bases spanning the gap. The germline V gene has CDR1 ENHRY and CDR2 SYGVKD.

The chain links TRBV19 to TRBJ2-2; 16 bases match TRBD2. Unmatched junction bases numbered 9, after V lost 10 bases and J lost 4 bases. This CDR3 spans 17 amino acids. CDR1 LNHDA and CDR2 SQIVND come from the germline V gene (reference sequence). CDR3 in DNA: TGTGCCACCCTGGGACTAGCGGGGGGGCCGGGCACCGGGGAGCTGTTTTTT. Amino acids: CATLGLAGGPGTGELFF.

The gene calls are TRBV14 and TRBJ1-2; TRBD1 might be the D (5 bases). V was trimmed by 2 bases and J by 0 bases, leaving 16 bases between them. This CDR3 spans 17 amino acids. Germline V lookup: CDR1 SGHDN, CDR2 FVKESK. The CDR3 here is CASSQMDGGRTNYGYTF. In nucleotides, the CDR3 is TGTGCCAGCAGCCAAATGGACGGGGGGAGGACTAACTATGGCTACACCTTC.

This clone showed up just once. The chain carries TRBV2 and TRBJ2-5; D is possibly TRBD1 (6 bases). Germline V lookup: CDR1 SNHLY, CDR2 FYNNEI. V was pared by 1 base and J by 4 bases, with 19 bases between. This CDR3 has 17 residues. For the CDR3, the DNA is TGTGCCAGCAGTGAAGGCTCCAGGGGTACCTTTTTAGAGACCCAGTACTTC. Translating gives CASSEGSRGTFLETQYF.

The CDR3 reads CASSEGAGGYNEQFF. The CDR3 coding sequence is TGTGCCAGCAGTGAGGGAGCGGGGGGGTACAATGAGCAGTTCTTC. V gene TRBV6-4 combines with J gene TRBJ2-1, with 10 positions matching TRBD2. After removal of 3 bases from V and 4 bases from J, the junction contained 3 bases not matched to a gene. Germline CDR1 and CDR2: MRHNA and SNTAGT. The CDR3 contains 15 residues.

CDR3 sequence: CASSLDLAGKRKETQYF. CDR3 nucleotide sequence: TGTGCCAGCAGCTTAGACCTCGCGGGAAAACGTAAGGAGACCCAGTACTTC. The chain has TRBV7-9 and TRBJ2-5; TRBD2 might be the D (6 bases). Germline V CDR1 and CDR2: SEHNR, FQNEAQ (reference sequence). CDR3 size: 17 residues. The germline V and J ends were trimmed by 1 base and 5 bases, with 20 bases remaining between them. The full variable domain, with the rest looked up from reference TRBV7-9 and TRBJ2-5, is DTGVSQNPRHKITKRGQNVTFRCDPISEHNRLYWYRQTLGQGPEFLTYFQNEAQLEKSRLLSDRFSAERPKGSFSTLEIQRTEQGDSAMYLCASSLDLAGKRKETQYFGPGTRLLVL.